The 25 T cell receptor beta chains below were found in one sample sequenced in a study of blood T cell repertoires in COVID-19. Clones were sequenced by immunoSEQ multiplex PCR, and TCRdb holds only the in-frame ones, with some missing. The sample carries approximately 400,000 clones, about 88% recorded once. The sample was PBMCs or T cells enriched from blood (not recorded which). The receptors come from a woman aged 18-30 years who had recovered from COVID-19.

This chain connects TRBV6-5 to TRBJ2-3, with 10 bases lining up with TRBD1. Germline V lookup: CDR1 MNHEY, CDR2 SVGAGI. V was clipped by 2 bases and J by 6 bases; unmatched bases: 5. The CDR3 has 15 amino acids. DNA of the CDR3: TGTGCCAGCAGTTACCCGGGACAGGGGAGGGATACGCAGTATTTT. Protein product: CASSYPGQGRDTQYF.

J is TRBJ2-7 and V is TRBV14, with D perhaps TRBD1 (6 bases). The CDR3 consists of 17 residues. V was cut by 0 bases and J by 6 bases, with 21 bases left in between. Per germline, CDR1 SGHDN and CDR2 FVKESK. Here the CDR3 DNA reads TGTGCCAGCAGCCAAGATATGGCGCAGGGGTTAGGAACCGAGCAGTACTTC. Amino acid sequence: CASSQDMAQGLGTEQYF.

The chain employs TRBV21-1 and TRBJ2-5; the D call of TRBD2 is as the table states it, not checked on the DNA. TRBV21-1 is reported as a pseudogene. The CDR3 contains 12 residues. This CDR3 is CASSKGGETQYF. As DNA, the CDR3 is TGTGCCAGCAGCAAAGGCGGGGAGACCCAGTACTTC.

CDR3 DNA: TGTGCCAGTAGCCCGGGACAGAAGATTTACGAGCAGTACTTC. Translation: CASSPGQKIYEQYF. The chain joins TRBV19 to TRBJ2-7; TRBD1 matches at 7 bases. The CDR3 runs to 14 residues. Germline CDR1 LNHDA, CDR2 SQIVND (reference sequence). V dropped 6 bases and J dropped 4; count of bases not matched to a gene: 9.

The chain joins TRBV4-1 to TRBJ1-1, with 8 bases fitting TRBD1. Germline CDR1 reads MGHRA; CDR2 reads YSYEKL. V trimming: 4 bases; J trimming: 3 bases; junction bases outside the gene matches: 4. The CDR3 is made up of 14 amino acids. The CDR3, as DNA: TGCGCCAGCAGCCCGGGACAGGTGGACACTGAAGCTTTCTTT. Its translation is CASSPGQVDTEAFF.

V gene TRBV10-1 combines with J gene TRBJ1-3, with D uncertain. Trimming took off 3 bases at V and 5 bases at J, with 11 bases between the two ends. CDR3 length: 14 amino acids. CDR1 and CDR2 from the germline V gene are WNHNN and SYGVQD (reference sequence). CDR3 residues: CASSDGGSRNTIYF. CDR3 coding DNA: TGCGCCAGCAGTGACGGTGGTTCGAGAAACACCATATATTTT.

The chain links TRBV25-1 to TRBJ1-1, with 9 bases lining up with TRBD1. The V segment lost 1 base and the J segment 7 bases; nucleotides outside the gene matches: 4. The CDR3 covers 14 residues. Germline CDR1 is MGHDK and CDR2 is SYGVNS. The CDR3 loop is CASSELQGADEAFF. In nucleotides, the CDR3 is TGTGCCAGCAGTGAATTACAGGGGGCGGATGAAGCTTTCTTT.

This clone was seen a handful of times. The gene calls are TRBV19 and TRBJ1-3; D unclear. The CDR3 sequence is 16 residues long. The V end was cut by 5 bases, the J end by 0 bases, with 14 bases between. Germline-derived CDR1 and CDR2 are LNHDA and SQIVND (reference sequence). DNA for the CDR3: TGTGCCAGTAGTCCGAGGCCACCGAGCTCTGGAAACACCATATATTTT. Its translation is CASSPRPPSSGNTIYF.

The CDR3 region is CASSLFEGQPQHF. The CDR3, as DNA: TGTGCCAGCAGCTTATTTGAGGGCCAGCCCCAGCATTTT. The rearrangement links TRBV7-2 to TRBJ1-5; D not certain. Germline CDR1 reads SGHTA; CDR2 reads FQGNSA. The CDR3 spans 13 residues. Trimming shortened V by 2 bases and J by 7 bases, and 9 bases separated the two germline ends. Together with reference TRBV7-2 and TRBJ1-5, the CDR3 gives the full variable domain: GAGVSQSPSNKVTEKGKDVELRCDPISGHTALYWYRQSLGQGLEFLIYFQGNSAPDKSGLPSDRFSAERTGGSVSTLTIQRTQQEDSAVYLCASSLFEGQPQHFGDGTRLSIL.

J is TRBJ2-7 and V is TRBV6-4; maybe TRBD2 (6 bases). The CDR3 runs 14 residues. The V end was cut by 5 bases, the J end by 3 bases, with 14 bases between. Germline loops: CDR1 MRHNA, CDR2 SNTAGT. CDR3 sequence: CASSHGDFYYEQYF. The CDR3 region has the DNA TGTGCCAGCAGTCACGGGGACTTTTACTACGAGCAGTACTTC.

V and J are TRBV4-1 and TRBJ2-2, with D unclear. Germline-derived CDR1 and CDR2 are MGHRA and YSYEKL. The CDR3 is 16 amino acids. V dropped 0 bases and J dropped 2 bases, with 10 bases sitting between them. The CDR3 reads CASSQDPLLNTGELFF. CDR3 in DNA: TGCGCCAGCAGCCAAGATCCCCTACTTAACACCGGGGAGCTGTTTTTT.

The V call is TRBV30, the J call TRBJ1-2; the D is unclear. The germline gives CDR1 GTSNPN, CDR2 SVGIG (reference sequence). This CDR3 contains 14 residues. Trimming took 2 bases from V and 4 from J, leaving 14 bases between them. This chain's CDR3 is CAWSSGDKSYGYTF. CDR3 nucleotide sequence: TGTGCCTGGAGTTCCGGGGATAAGAGCTATGGCTACACCTTC.

In DNA form, the CDR3 reads TGTGCCACTCTTGCAGGCTTAGGTACGGGACTGATGAATTCACCCCTCCACTTT. This translates into CATLAGLGTGLMNSPLHF. The chain couples TRBV2 to TRBJ1-6; a possible D gene is TRBD1 (5 bases). The CDR3 covers 18 residues. Trimming took 10 bases from V and 7 from J, leaving 29 bases between them. Per germline, CDR1 SNHLY and CDR2 FYNNEI. The full variable domain, in which reference TRBV2 and TRBJ1-6 provide the parts outside the CDR3, is EPEVTQTPSHQVTQMGQEVILRCVPISNHLYFYWYRQILGQKVEFLVSFYNNEISEKSEIFDDQFSVERPDGSNFTLKIRSTKLEDSAMYFCATLAGLGTGLMNSPLHFGNGTRLTVT.

This rearrangement joins TRBV12-5 to TRBJ2-6; 8 bases map to TRBD1. The germline CDR1 and CDR2 sequences are LGHNT and FRNRAP. V lost 4 bases to trimming and J lost 0 bases; unmatched junction nucleotides: 5. This CDR3 is 17 amino acids long. The CDR3 protein is CASGWGTGSSGANVLTF. As DNA, the CDR3 is TGTGCTAGTGGTTGGGGGACAGGAAGCTCTGGGGCCAACGTCCTGACTTTC.

The CDR3, as DNA: TGTGCCAGCAGCGAGACAGGGACTTACAATGAGCAGTTCTTC. It yields the protein CASSETGTYNEQFF. The chain employs TRBV9 and TRBJ2-1; weak D call: TRBD1 (7 bases). The CDR3 loop spans 14 amino acids. Germline CDR1 reads SGDLS; CDR2 reads YYNGEE. Between the trimmed V and J ends, which lost 3 bases and 4 bases, there was a span of 11 bases.

The chain joins TRBV6-5 to TRBJ2-7; TRBD2 agrees at 7 bases. Germline V gene sequence: CDR1 MNHEY, CDR2 SVGAGI. V lost 2 bases, J lost 2 bases, and 6 bases stayed unmatched. CDR3 size: 15 residues. The chain's CDR3 is CASSYERGRTYEQYF. As DNA, the CDR3 is TGTGCCAGCAGTTACGAGCGCGGGAGAACCTACGAGCAGTACTTC.

The chain recombines TRBV11-3 with TRBJ2-5, with D unclear. V was clipped by 3 bases and J by 5 bases, with 10 bases between them. The CDR3 is made up of 13 amino acids. Germline CDR1 SGHNT, CDR2 YENEEA. The CDR3 reads CASSFRGAETQYF. DNA for the CDR3: TGTGCCAGCAGCTTCCGAGGAGCTGAGACCCAGTACTTC.

This chain uses TRBV5-1 with TRBJ1-2; 7 nucleotides align to TRBD1. Trimming removed 5 bases from V and 10 bases from J; junction bases left unmatched: 11. The CDR3 spans 13 residues. Germline lookup yields CDR1 SGHRS and CDR2 YFSETQ. The CDR3 spells CASSFDRVSDYTF. In DNA form, the CDR3 reads TGCGCCAGCAGTTTTGACAGGGTTAGTGACTACACCTTC.

The chain links TRBV28 to TRBJ2-6; 8 bases are shared with TRBD1. The length of the CDR3 is 18 residues. Trimming removed 0 bases from V and 2 bases from J; junction bases left unmatched: 6. Germline CDR1 MDHEN, CDR2 SYDVKM. Written as DNA, the CDR3 is TGTGCCAGCAGTTTATGGGGGACAGGAGCTGCTGGGGCCAACGTCCTGACTTTC. Translation: CASSLWGTGAAGANVLTF.

The chain combines TRBV14 with TRBJ2-2, with 12 bases lining up with TRBD1. Germline V gene sequence: CDR1 SGHDN, CDR2 FVKESK. This CDR3 comprises 15 residues. Germline trimming cut 3 bases from V and 7 bases from J; bases unmatched to any gene: 3. The CDR3 here is CASSHWDRGHGELFF. The CDR3 DNA reads as TGTGCCAGCAGCCACTGGGACAGGGGGCACGGGGAGCTGTTTTTT.

The genes are TRBV6-5 and TRBJ2-3, with a tentative D call TRBD2 (5 bases). CDR1 and CDR2 (germline): MNHEY, SVGAGI. CDR3 size: 14 residues. V was clipped by 0 bases and J by 2 bases, with 6 bases between them. DNA for the CDR3: TGTGCCAGCAGTTACTCGAGGGACACAGATACGCAGTATTTT. Translation gives CASSYSRDTDTQYF.

The chain carries TRBV5-4 and TRBJ2-5; 7 bases map to TRBD2. The length of the CDR3 is 16 residues. CDR1 and CDR2 (germline): SGHNT, YYREEE (reference sequence). The J segment lost 4 bases and the V segment lost 3 bases, leaving 12 bases of the junction unmatched. DNA of the CDR3: TGTGCCAGCAGCTCAGGCAACCGGGGGGTTAGAGAGACCCAGTACTTC. This sequence encodes CASSSGNRGVRETQYF.

The gene calls are TRBV5-6 and TRBJ2-5; D is undetermined. Germline CDR1 and CDR2: SGHDT and YYEEEE. The length of the CDR3 is 13 residues. Trimming stripped 2 bases from V and 3 bases from J, with 8 bases between. Here the CDR3 DNA reads TGTGCCAGCAGCTTTGCGGTAAAAGAGACCCAGTACTTC. Translation gives CASSFAVKETQYF. The variable domain in full, completed from reference TRBV5-6 and TRBJ2-5, reads DAGVTQSPTHLIKTRGQQVTLRCSPKSGHDTVSWYQQALGQGPQFIFQYYEEEERQRGNFPDRFSGHQFPNYSSELNVNALLLGDSALYLCASSFAVKETQYFGPGTRLLVL.

This chain joins TRBV12-3 or TRBV12-4 and TRBJ2-7; D is unclear. The CDR3 sequence is 13 residues long. V lost 5 bases and J lost 2, with 10 bases in between. The CDR3 sequence is CASSSHNPYEQYF. The CDR3 DNA reads as TGTGCCAGCAGTAGCCATAACCCCTACGAGCAGTACTTC.

V usage is TRBV7-2 and J usage is TRBJ2-5; D is possibly TRBD2 (6 bases). CDR3 length: 15 amino acids. The V gene lost 0 bases and the J gene lost 4 bases, with 12 bases spanning the gap. Germline loops: CDR1 SGHTA, CDR2 FQGNSA. The CDR3 DNA sequence: TGTGCCAGCAGCTTAGCAGTGGGGCGGGGAGAGACCCAGTACTTC. Its translation is CASSLAVGRGETQYF.